These 25 T cell receptor beta chains were all obtained from the same sample, sequenced in a study of blood T cell repertoires in COVID-19. Method: immunoSEQ multiplex PCR; TCRdb's copy keeps in-frame clones and lacks some. Of under 300,000 clones listed, 80% to 90% are singletons. Sequencing was done on a sample of peripheral blood. All receptors come from a woman in her forties or fifties who had recovered from COVID-19.

In this sample, this clone turned up a few times. The V call is TRBV5-1, the J call TRBJ1-2; a possible D gene is TRBD1 (5 bases). Germline values: CDR1 SGHRS, CDR2 YFSETQ. The CDR3 has 18 amino acids. Deletions cut 1 base from V and 4 bases from J, with 23 bases between. Here the CDR3 reads CASSLYFVRDGYFYGYTF. CDR3 nucleotides: TGCGCCAGCAGCTTGTACTTCGTGCGGGACGGATACTTCTATGGCTACACCTTC.

The chain recombines TRBV6-1 with TRBJ1-5; 8 positions match TRBD1. The CDR3 loop spans 17 amino acids. Trimming removed 0 bases from V and 7 bases from J; junction bases left unmatched: 11. Germline V gene sequence: CDR1 MNHNS, CDR2 SASEGT. As DNA, the CDR3 is TGTGCCAGCAGTGAAGCGGGGGGGCAGGGGGCCGGCCAGCCCCAGCATTTT. Protein: CASSEAGGQGAGQPQHF.

The chain combines TRBV7-2 with TRBJ2-3, with TRBD1 matching 7 bases. CDR3 length: 14 residues. CDR1 is SGHTA, CDR2 FQGNSA, per germline. With 7 bases clipped from V and 2 bases from J, the junction kept 6 bases outside the gene matches. The DNA for the CDR3 is TGTGCCAGCAAGAAGGGACAGTACACAGATACGCAGTATTTT. Translation gives CASKKGQYTDTQYF.

This clone was observed a few times. The rearrangement links TRBV15 to TRBJ1-3; the match to TRBD1 covers 9 bases. The CDR3 totals 17 residues. The V gene's germline CDR1 is LNHNV and CDR2 YYDKDF (reference sequence). Trimming took 3 bases from V and 1 from J; bases not matched to a gene: 7. This CDR3 reads CATSSLPGQGSGNTIYF. The CDR3 coding sequence is TGTGCCACCAGCAGCTTACCGGGACAGGGTTCTGGAAACACCATATATTTT. The variable domain in full, completed from reference TRBV15 and TRBJ1-3, reads DAMVIQNPRYQVTQFGKPVTLSCSQTLNHNVMYWYQQKSSQAPKLLFHYYDKDFNNEADTPDNFQSRRPNTSFCFLDIRSPGLGDTAMYLCATSSLPGQGSGNTIYFGEGSWLTVV.

Of note for this clone: Other DNA sequences in the same sample also yield this CDR3. The chain carries TRBV5-1 and TRBJ1-2, with TRBD1 matching over 8 bases. Germline V gives CDR1 SGHRS, CDR2 YFSETQ. With V trimmed by 4 bases and J by 0 bases, 5 bases remained unmatched. The CDR3 totals 15 residues. As DNA, the CDR3 is TGCGCCAGCAGCCTTAACAGGGGGTCTAACTATGGCTACACCTTC. It codes for CASSLNRGSNYGYTF. The whole variable domain, filled in from reference TRBV5-1 and TRBJ1-2, reads KAGVTQTPRYLIKTRGQQVTLSCSPISGHRSVSWYQQTPGQGLQFLFEYFSETQRNKGNFPGRFSGRQFSNSRSEMNVSTLELGDSALYLCASSLNRGSNYGYTFGSGTRLTVV.

V gene TRBV5-5 combines with J gene TRBJ1-6; the match to TRBD1 covers 7 bases. The germline gives CDR1 SGHKS, CDR2 YYEKEE (reference sequence). The CDR3 is 15 residues long. V trimming: 4 bases; J trimming: 3 bases; junction bases outside the gene matches: 4. The CDR3 is CASSRQGYYNSPLHF. In DNA form, the CDR3 reads TGTGCCAGCAGCCGACAGGGATACTATAATTCACCCCTCCACTTT. The entire variable domain, with the rest obtained from reference TRBV5-5 and TRBJ1-6, is as follows: DAGVTQSPTHLIKTRGQQVTLRCSPISGHKSVSWYQQVLGQGPQFIFQYYEKEERGRGNFPDRFSARQFPNYSSELNVNALLLGDSALYLCASSRQGYYNSPLHFGNGTRLTVT.

The chain links TRBV28 to TRBJ2-7, with TRBD2 as a possible D gene (6 bases). This CDR3 is built from 13 residues. V shed 5 bases and J shed 6 bases, with 14 bases lying between them. The germline V gene encodes CDR1 MDHEN and CDR2 SYDVKM. CDR3 amino acids: CASSLGGNGEQYF. For the CDR3, the DNA is TGTGCCAGCAGTCTCGGGGGTAATGGCGAGCAGTACTTC.

The V gene is TRBV12-3 or TRBV12-4, the J gene TRBJ1-2, with D hard to call. The CDR3 has 12 residues. The ends were cut back, 1 base at V and 8 bases at J, with 8 bases in the middle. The DNA for the CDR3 is TGTGCCAGCAGTTTAGGAGTTCCGGGCTACACCTTC. It specifies CASSLGVPGYTF.

This rearrangement joins TRBV29-1 to TRBJ2-1; D perhaps matches TRBD2 (6 bases). V lost 3 bases and J lost 5, with 11 bases in between. The CDR3 loop spans 13 amino acids. The V gene's germline CDR1 is SQVTM and CDR2 ANQGSEA. In nucleotides, the CDR3 is TGCAGCGTTGAGGACTACAGAAACAATGAGCAGTTCTTC. Translated, it gives CSVEDYRNNEQFF.

This rearrangement joins TRBV5-6 to TRBJ2-6; 7 bases align to TRBD1. The CDR3 sequence is 16 residues long. V shed 5 bases and J 2 bases; nucleotides not matched to a gene: 7. The germline V gene has CDR1 SGHDT and CDR2 YYEEEE. In DNA form, the CDR3 reads TGTGCCAGCAGTAAAGACACAGGGGCTGGGGCCAACGTCCTGACTTTC. Amino acids: CASSKDTGAGANVLTF.

The V gene is TRBV19, the J gene TRBJ1-2; 10 bases align to TRBD1. Germline V CDR1 and CDR2: LNHDA, SQIVND (reference sequence). Trimming took 6 bases from V and 5 from J; bases not matched to a gene: 6. The CDR3 has 14 amino acids. CDR3 in amino acids: CASRQDRGSYGYTF. CDR3 bases: TGTGCCAGTAGACAGGACAGGGGGTCTTATGGCTACACCTTC.

A remark on this clone: Other nucleotide sequences in the sample specify the same CDR3. The rearrangement links TRBV28 to TRBJ2-7; D is uncertain. Trimming removed 4 bases from V and 4 bases from J, with 5 bases in between. Per germline, CDR1 MDHEN and CDR2 SYDVKM. CDR3 length equals 11 residues. The CDR3 DNA is TGTGCCAGCAGTTCCTATTACGAGCAGTACTTC. It specifies CASSSYYEQYF.

This chain links TRBV5-1 with TRBJ1-2, with D perhaps matching TRBD1 (6 bases). V lost 2 bases, J lost 6 bases, and 11 bases lay in between. CDR3 length: 13 residues. The germline CDR1 and CDR2 sequences are SGHRS and YFSETQ. The DNA for the CDR3 is TGCGCCAGCAGCTTTAAACAGGGAAATGGCTACACCTTC. Its translation is CASSFKQGNGYTF.

The chain has TRBV24-1 and TRBJ1-2; 7 bases are shared with TRBD1. Per germline, CDR1 KGHDR and CDR2 SFDVKD. The length of the CDR3 is 19 residues. The junction had 18 bases not matched to a gene; V was cut back by 5 bases and J by 1 base. CDR3 residues: CATSASPGQDDLFNYGYTF. CDR3 bases: TGTGCCACCAGTGCCTCACCCGGACAGGACGACCTATTTAACTATGGCTACACCTTC.

CDR3 nucleotide sequence: TGTGCCAGCAGTTACTCGTTTCAGTTGAGCACAGATACGCAGTATTTT. Translation: CASSYSFQLSTDTQYF. This chain uses TRBV6-5 with TRBJ2-3; no definite D call. CDR1 and CDR2 (germline): MNHEY, SVGAGI. CDR3 length equals 16 residues. V was pared by 0 bases and J by 0 bases, with 10 bases between.

This clone was seen once. The chain carries TRBV5-6 and TRBJ2-7, with 9 bases lining up with TRBD1. Germline V gene data show CDR1 as SGHDT and CDR2 as YYEEEE. CDR3 length: 13 residues. J was trimmed by 5 bases and V by 5 bases; bases with no gene match: 5. Here the CDR3 DNA reads TGTGCCAGCAGGCTACAGGGGGCGGACGAGCAGTACTTC. Protein sequence: CASRLQGADEQYF.

V gene TRBV6-5 combines with J gene TRBJ2-5; maybe TRBD2 (6 bases). Germline V gives CDR1 MNHEY, CDR2 SVGAGI. V lost 6 bases and J lost 2, with 13 bases in between. The CDR3 is 14 residues long. The CDR3 loop reads CASRGLAPQETQYF. The CDR3 DNA sequence: TGTGCCAGCAGGGGGCTAGCGCCTCAAGAGACCCAGTACTTC.

This clone was seen many times. The rearrangement uses TRBV7-8 and TRBJ1-2; D perhaps matches TRBD1 (6 bases). CDR1 SGHVS and CDR2 FQNEAQ come from the germline V gene. The CDR3 loop spans 14 amino acids. Trimming stripped 4 bases from V and 7 bases from J, with 16 bases between. CDR3 bases: TGTGCCAGCAGCTCACGGGGGGGCGAGGGTGGCTACACCTTC. It yields the protein CASSSRGGEGGYTF.

This chain uses TRBV5-4 with TRBJ2-2, with 7 bases identical to TRBD2. The ends lost 1 base at V and 1 base at J; junction bases unmatched: 4. This CDR3 is 16 amino acids long. The germline CDR1 and CDR2 sequences are SGHNT and YYREEE (reference sequence). The CDR3 sequence is CASSLKGGRNTGELFF. DNA for the CDR3: TGTGCCAGCAGCTTGAAGGGCGGGAGGAACACCGGGGAGCTGTTTTTT.

The chain carries TRBV27 and TRBJ2-7, with 7 bases lining up with TRBD2. V was clipped by 4 bases and J by 2 bases; unmatched bases: 5. The germline V gene encodes CDR1 MNHEY and CDR2 SMNVEV (reference sequence). The CDR3 extends over 14 amino acids. CDR3 DNA: TGTGCCAGCAGTTGGGCAGGGAGGGCCTACGAGCAGTACTTC. Amino acid sequence: CASSWAGRAYEQYF.

This clone was counted once. The CDR3 coding sequence is TGTGCCAGCAGCTTCGGGGAGTACAATGAGCAGTTCTTC. It translates to CASSFGEYNEQFF. The J gene is TRBJ2-1, the V gene TRBV7-6; TRBD2 might be the D (5 bases). The CDR3 sequence is 13 residues long. Trimming took 3 bases from V and 4 from J, leaving 7 bases between them. Germline lookup yields CDR1 SGHVS and CDR2 FNYEAQ.

The chain couples TRBV3-1 (or the pseudogene TRBV3-2) to TRBJ2-5, with TRBD1 matching 9 bases. The CDR3 is 14 amino acids. CDR1 is LGHDT and CDR2 is YNNKEL in the germline V gene (reference sequence). V was clipped by 5 bases and J by 5 bases; unmatched bases: 6. The CDR3 DNA sequence: TGTGCCAGCAGCTCACAGGGGGCTCGCGAGACCCAGTACTTC. Amino acid sequence: CASSSQGARETQYF.

The V call is TRBV27, the J call TRBJ2-5; D gene unclear. CDR3 size: 15 residues. V lost 6 bases and J lost 5, with 19 bases in between. Germline V gene data show CDR1 as MNHEY and CDR2 as SMNVEV (reference sequence). In DNA, the CDR3 is TGTGCCAGCAGACTCTACCCGCGGATCGGGGAGACCCAGTACTTC. As protein: CASRLYPRIGETQYF.

This clone showed up just once. The chain couples TRBV28 to TRBJ2-7, with TRBD1 as a possible D gene (7 bases). Trimming left V 2 bases short and J 6 bases short, with 20 bases between. The CDR3 contains 16 residues. Germline assignment: CDR1 MDHEN and CDR2 SYDVKM. As DNA, the CDR3 is TGTGCCAGCAGTTTAGGAGGGGGCGCGTCGAATCGCGAGCAGTACTTC. This sequence encodes CASSLGGGASNREQYF.

This clone was detected only a few times. J is TRBJ2-7 and V is TRBV10-3; tentatively, D is TRBD1 (5 bases). CDR1 is ENHRY, CDR2 SYGVKD, per germline. Trimming took 8 bases from V and 2 from J, leaving 10 bases between them. This CDR3 has 12 amino acids. CDR3 nucleotide sequence: TGTGCCATCGGGGCAGGGACCTACGAGCAGTACTTC. This translates into CAIGAGTYEQYF.